The 23 T cell receptor beta chains below come from one sample, sequenced in a study of cytomegalovirus exposure and HLA in healthy donors. In the PCR, 60 Vbeta and 13 Jbeta primers were used. Repertoires were generated with immunoSEQ multiplex PCR, while TCRdb's copy carries only in-frame clones and drops some. The sample has roughly 150,000 clones, approximately 71% seen once. The sample consisted of PBMCs. These receptors all stem from a woman aged 18-29 years in good health and CMV-seropositive.

The chain carries TRBV5-1 and TRBJ1-1, with a tentative D call TRBD1 (5 bases). There are 14 residues in the CDR3. Trimming pared 0 bases from V and 7 bases from J, leaving 13 bases between. CDR1 and CDR2 (germline): SGHRS, YFSETQ. The CDR3 region is CASSLAEGRGEAFF. The CDR3 nucleotides are TGCGCCAGCAGCTTGGCGGAGGGGAGGGGTGAAGCTTTCTTT. Looking up the rest from reference TRBV5-1 and TRBJ1-1 gives the full variable domain: KAGVTQTPRYLIKTRGQQVTLSCSPISGHRSVSWYQQTPGQGLQFLFEYFSETQRNKGNFPGRFSGRQFSNSRSEMNVSTLELGDSALYLCASSLAEGRGEAFFGQGTRLTVV.

The chain employs TRBV4-2 and TRBJ2-3; D call uncertain. CDR3 size: 13 residues. The germline V gene encodes CDR1 LGHNA and CDR2 YNFKEQ. Deletions cut 5 bases from V and 2 bases from J, with 8 bases between. The CDR3 sequence is CASSEPTTDTQYF. CDR3 nucleotides: TGTGCCAGCAGCGAGCCAACCACAGATACGCAGTATTTT.

About this clone: One end of the junction does not line up with germline, which may come from a read error. The rearrangement uses TRBV7-7 and TRBJ1-5; D is possibly TRBD1 (6 bases). CDR1 is SSHAT and CDR2 is FNYEAQ in the germline V gene (reference sequence). The CDR3 has 16 residues. CDR3 in DNA: TGTGCTAGCAGCTTCCCCAGGGGCAGACGCCATCAGCCCCAGCATTTT. This encodes CASSFPRGRRHQPQHF. Variable domain in full (rest from reference TRBV7-7 and TRBJ1-5): GAGVSQSPRYKVTKRGQDVTLRCDPISSHATLYWYQQALGQGPEFLTYFNYEAQPDKSGLPSDRFSAERPEGSISTLTIQRTEQRDSAMYRCASSFPRGRRHQPQHFGDGTRLSIL.

This clone was seen a few times. The conserved closing phenylalanine or tryptophan is absent in this CDR3, likely reflecting a read error. The DNA is left out, because the CDR3 cannot be placed on it with certainty; the CDR3 is given as TCRdb lists it. This chain connects TRBV21-1 to TRBJ1-2. TRBV21-1 is designated a pseudogene. The CDR3 spans 12 residues, counting both ends. The CDR3 is CASSKGYSRVGC.

The rearrangement joins TRBV30 to TRBJ2-5, with 13 bases fitting TRBD2. V dropped 7 bases and J dropped 3; count of bases not matched to a gene: 5. CDR3 length equals 14 residues. Per germline, CDR1 GTSNPN and CDR2 SVGIG (reference sequence). In nucleotides, the CDR3 is TGTGCCTCGGGGACTAGCGGGGTTGAAGAGACCCAGTACTTC. Residues: CASGTSGVEETQYF.

This chain uses TRBV18 with TRBJ1-1; D unclear. This CDR3 spans 13 amino acids. Germline V CDR1 and CDR2: KGHSH, LQKENI. V shed 6 bases and J shed 1 base, with 9 bases lying between them. In DNA form, the CDR3 reads TGTGCCAGCTCCCTCGACACGAACACTGAAGCTTTCTTT. Translated, it gives CASSLDTNTEAFF.

The chain carries TRBV7-9 and TRBJ2-6; weak D call: TRBD1 (5 bases). Trimming took 5 bases from V and 2 from J, leaving 13 bases between them. The CDR3 runs to 16 residues. The germline V gene has CDR1 SEHNR and CDR2 FQNEAQ (reference sequence). The chain's CDR3 is CASSQDEGAGANVLTF. CDR3 sequence (DNA): TGTGCCAGCAGCCAAGACGAAGGGGCTGGGGCCAACGTCCTGACTTTC.

This clone appeared a few times. V usage is TRBV5-1 and J usage is TRBJ2-2; 7 bases fit TRBD2. This CDR3 spans 18 amino acids. Trimming removed 0 bases from V and 0 bases from J; junction bases left unmatched: 8. In germline, CDR1 is SGHRS, CDR2 YFSETQ. CDR3 nucleotides: TGCGCCAGCAGCTTGGCCCCTAGCGGATCCTCGAACACCGGGGAGCTGTTTTTT. This translates into CASSLAPSGSSNTGELFF. Full variable domain (missing parts from reference TRBV5-1 and TRBJ2-2): KAGVTQTPRYLIKTRGQQVTLSCSPISGHRSVSWYQQTPGQGLQFLFEYFSETQRNKGNFPGRFSGRQFSNSRSEMNVSTLELGDSALYLCASSLAPSGSSNTGELFFGEGSRLTVL.

The chain recombines TRBV25-1 with TRBJ2-5; perhaps TRBD1 as D (7 bases). V lost 4 bases, J lost 5 bases, and 14 bases lay in between. This CDR3 contains 14 residues. Germline V CDR1 and CDR2: MGHDK, SYGVNS. The CDR3 nucleotides read TGTGCCAGCAGTGGAGGGGGCGGAGGGGAGACCCAGTACTTC. Protein product: CASSGGGGGETQYF.

The chain couples TRBV5-8 to TRBJ2-2, with TRBD1 identical over 9 bases. The CDR3 is 15 amino acids. Germline CDR1 reads SGHTS; CDR2 reads YDEGEE. Trimming took 4 bases from V and 5 from J; bases not matched to a gene: 6. CDR3 DNA sequence: TGTGCCAGCAGCCTGGACAGGGGAGAGACCGGGGAGCTGTTTTTT. This encodes CASSLDRGETGELFF.

This clone was found once. The chain recombines TRBV7-2 with TRBJ1-2; D perhaps matches TRBD1 (5 bases). There are 14 residues in the CDR3. CDR1 and CDR2 from the germline V gene are SGHTA and FQGNSA. Trimming took 5 bases from V and 0 from J, leaving 10 bases between them. CDR3 region: CASSRGTANYGYTF. CDR3 coding DNA: TGTGCCAGCAGCAGGGGAACGGCTAACTATGGCTACACCTTC.

The V call is TRBV2, the J call TRBJ2-2, with 7 bases lining up with TRBD2. The CDR3 sequence is 16 residues long. Germline V gene sequence: CDR1 SNHLY, CDR2 FYNNEI. V was pared by 3 bases and J by 2 bases, with 6 bases of the junction left unmatched. The CDR3 DNA is TGTGCCAGCAGTGAGTGGCTAGCGGTAAACACCGGGGAGCTGTTTTTT. This sequence encodes CASSEWLAVNTGELFF.

This clone was seen a handful of times. The chain joins TRBV4-2 to TRBJ2-2, with a tentative D call TRBD1 (5 bases). Germline V gene data show CDR1 as LGHNA and CDR2 as YNFKEQ. The V and J ends lost 3 bases and 6 bases respectively, with 8 bases between them. CDR3 length: 13 residues. The CDR3 protein is CASSQQGSGELFF. CDR3 nucleotides: TGTGCCAGCAGCCAGCAGGGATCCGGGGAGCTGTTTTTT.

The J gene is TRBJ1-3, the V gene TRBV6-1; D remains ambiguous. The CDR3 is 15 residues long. The germline V and J ends were trimmed by 1 base and 3 bases, with 10 bases remaining between them. Germline V lookup: CDR1 MNHNS, CDR2 SASEGT. The CDR3 coding sequence is TGTGCCAGCAGTGAAGAGGAGGGAGGTGGAAACACCATATATTTT. It translates to CASSEEEGGGNTIYF.

The rearrangement joins TRBV10-3 to TRBJ2-7; 7 nucleotides match TRBD1. Germline CDR1 is ENHRY and CDR2 is SYGVKD. V dropped 9 bases and J dropped 2; count of bases not matched to a gene: 10. This CDR3 spans 14 amino acids. The CDR3 nucleotides are TGTGCCATGAGGTCAGACAGGGAACCCTACGAGCAGTACTTC. Its translation: CAMRSDREPYEQYF.

This chain links TRBV5-1 with TRBJ1-1; D ambiguous. This CDR3 region has 13 residues. CDR1 is SGHRS and CDR2 is YFSETQ in the germline V gene. V was pared by 0 bases and J by 4 bases, with 7 bases between. CDR3 sequence: CASSLAGATEAFF. As DNA, the CDR3 is TGCGCCAGCAGCTTGGCGGGAGCCACTGAAGCTTTCTTT.

This clone was seen a few times. The V gene is TRBV7-9, the J gene TRBJ2-7; 9 bases map to TRBD1. After removal of 3 bases from V and 3 bases from J, the junction contained 9 bases not matched to a gene. Germline values: CDR1 SEHNR, CDR2 FQNEAQ (reference sequence). The CDR3 sequence is 16 residues long. The CDR3 bases are TGTGCCAGCAGCTTGGTTCTAGGACAGGGGTTCTACGAGCAGTACTTC. This codes for CASSLVLGQGFYEQYF.

J is TRBJ2-1 and V is TRBV7-2, with 9 bases matching TRBD1. This CDR3 is built from 16 residues. J was trimmed by 4 bases and V by 3 bases; bases with no gene match: 7. CDR1 is SGHTA, CDR2 FQGNSA, per germline. CDR3 residues: CASSFSRDRAYNEQFF. CDR3 sequence (DNA): TGTGCCAGCAGCTTTTCGAGGGACAGGGCATACAATGAGCAGTTCTTC.

The chain employs TRBV9 and TRBJ2-6, with D maybe TRBD2 (5 bases). Germline CDR1 and CDR2: SGDLS and YYNGEE. Trimming stripped 2 bases from V and 1 base from J, with 16 bases between. The CDR3 length is 18 residues. The CDR3 loop reads CASSVRGSAVSGANVLTF. CDR3 bases: TGTGCCAGCAGCGTCCGCGGGTCAGCAGTTTCTGGGGCCAACGTCCTGACTTTC.

V and J are TRBV7-2 and TRBJ1-1, with no clear D. CDR1 is SGHTA and CDR2 is FQGNSA in the germline V gene. The CDR3 spans 13 residues. The V end lost 3 bases, the J end lost 6 bases, and 11 bases lay between the germline ends. The CDR3 protein is CASSLRRGAEAFF. Here the CDR3 DNA reads TGTGCCAGCAGCTTGCGTAGAGGCGCTGAAGCTTTCTTT.

Here the CDR3 reads CASSEVRTVQETQYF. The DNA for the CDR3 is TGTGCCAGCAGTGAAGTCCGGACAGTCCAAGAGACCCAGTACTTC. The chain is built from TRBV25-1 and TRBJ2-5, with D perhaps TRBD1 (6 bases). The length of the CDR3 is 15 residues. Germline CDR1 reads MGHDK; CDR2 reads SYGVNS. V lost 2 bases, J lost 1 base, and 11 bases lay in between.

The chain links TRBV11-2 to TRBJ2-1; TRBD1 matches 7 bases. V gave up 5 bases and J gave up 6 bases; unmatched junction bases: 7. CDR1 is SGHAT, CDR2 FQNNGV, per germline. There are 14 residues in the CDR3. CDR3 DNA: TGTGCCAGCAGCCAAGGGACAGTGAGCAATGAGCAGTTCTTC. Translated: CASSQGTVSNEQFF.

This clone has a single count. V is TRBV2 and J is TRBJ1-2; D might be TRBD1 (6 bases). Germline V gene lookup returns CDR1 SNHLY and CDR2 FYNNEI. The CDR3 loop spans 16 amino acids. V lost 4 bases to trimming and J lost 0 bases, with 15 bases between them. This CDR3 reads CASSGMVDSPNYGYTF. The CDR3 DNA is TGTGCCAGCAGTGGGATGGTGGACAGCCCTAACTATGGCTACACCTTC.